The clone carrying this TCR beta chain was detected only once. Between the trimmed V and J ends, which lost 6 bases and 1 base, there was a span of 9 bases. The CDR3 is 13 amino acids. The germline V gene has CDR1 MNHEY and CDR2 SVGAGI. This entry is derived from a study of blood T cell repertoires in COVID-19. Repertoires were generated with immunoSEQ multiplex PCR, while TCRdb's copy carries only in-frame clones and drops some. The repertoire consists of about 120,000 clones, with about 88% occurring once and the leading ten covering around 3%. The origin of this receptor is a woman between 45 and 65 years old with acute or convalescent COVID-19. This sequence joins TRBV6-5 and TRBJ1-1, with TRBD1 as a possible D gene (5 bases). Sequencing used peripheral blood. The CDR3, as DNA: TGTGCCAGCAGCCGACAGACGAACACTGAAGCTTTCTTT. Its protein is CASSRQTNTEAFF.